This TCR beta chain was profiled in a study of post-analysis software for immune sequencing data. Study at large: As for disease course, relapsing-remitting, secondary progressive and progressive-relapsing multiple sclerosis were all included.

Unique molecular identifiers had been added to the TCR beta cDNA libraries. Each sample of roughly 0.95 to 10 million input T cells yielded around 500,000 cDNA molecules, so each molecule approximated one T cell. TCRdb re-derived calls from the PCR reads in MiXCR, one entry per CDR3 protein. The data show 450,000 or so distinct CDR3 sequences, roughly 45% seen once. Worth noting for this clonotype: The antigen is not known.

Overall study results and limits: Compared with controls, patients had more of roughly five TRBV segments, including TRBV5-6, TRBV5-1 and TRBV20-1.

Unmatched junction bases numbered 3, after V lost 6 bases and J lost 5 bases. There are 13 residues in the CDR3. The germline gives CDR1 DFQATT, CDR2 SNEGSKA (reference sequence). Sequenced material: blood. This receptor was taken from a girl aged 10-17 years with multiple sclerosis. The genes are TRBV20-1 and TRBJ2-5; TRBD2 agrees at 13 bases. The CDR3 sequence: CSAGTSGMETQYF. CDR3 DNA sequence: TGCAGTGCCGGGACTAGCGGGATGGAGACCCAGTACTTC.